The 29 T cell receptor beta chains listed next were all sequenced from one sample in a study of T cell responses to AZD1222 COVID-19 vaccine (dated by TCRdb to about 2021). Library preparation was by the immunoSEQ multiplex PCR assay. TCRdb retrieved this table from immuneACCESS and kept in-frame rearrangements only. Not all clones are present; in checked studies, unresolved V genes account for under half, and no reason is known for the remainder. Across this sample there are about 130,000 clones, with 87% seen only once. The top ten hold under 1.5% of the sample. The sample's time point label, in plain terms: baseline before first vaccination. Source: peripheral blood, taken on day 0 of AZD1222 vaccination. Receptor source: an adult in good health.

V usage is TRBV28 and J usage is TRBJ2-7; 11 bases map to TRBD1. In germline, CDR1 is MDHEN, CDR2 SYDVKM. The CDR3 covers 18 residues. Germline trimming cut 4 bases from V and 6 bases from J; bases unmatched to any gene: 17. CDR3 in amino acids: CASSSTFRGTGGRSEQYF. The CDR3 region has the DNA TGTGCCAGCAGTTCCACCTTTAGGGGGACAGGGGGTAGAAGCGAGCAGTACTTC.

The chain couples TRBV7-9 to TRBJ1-2, with D unresolved. The CDR3 spans 13 residues. Trimming took off 0 bases at V and 3 bases at J, with 5 bases between the two ends. CDR1 and CDR2 (germline): SEHNR, FQNEAQ (reference sequence). CDR3 bases: TGTGCCAGCAGCTTAGCTCAGGACTATGGCTACACCTTC. Translating gives CASSLAQDYGYTF.

The chain uses TRBV27 and TRBJ1-2, with D perhaps matching TRBD1 (5 bases). CDR1 and CDR2 from the germline V gene are MNHEY and SMNVEV (reference sequence). Trimming cost V 5 bases and J 4 bases, with 14 bases left between them. The CDR3 is 14 amino acids. CDR3 loop: CASSIRVGAYGYTF. CDR3 coding DNA: TGTGCCAGCAGTATCAGGGTGGGCGCCTATGGCTACACCTTC.

The chain is built from TRBV9 and TRBJ1-4; TRBD1 is a possible D gene (6 bases). CDR3 length: 15 amino acids. Trimming shortened V by 5 bases and J by 6 bases, and 17 bases separated the two germline ends. CDR1 is SGDLS, CDR2 YYNGEE, per germline. The CDR3 nucleotides read TGTGCCAGCAGTGGATTGGGGGCGGATGATGAAAAACTGTTTTTT. It specifies CASSGLGADDEKLFF.

The genes are TRBV29-1 and TRBJ1-4, with D possibly being TRBD1 (5 bases). Trimming stripped 4 bases from V and 3 bases from J, with 15 bases between. CDR3 length: 15 residues. Germline V gene lookup returns CDR1 SQVTM and CDR2 ANQGSEA. The CDR3, as DNA: TGCAGCGTTGGCGGAGAACGGGGGGCTAATGAAAAACTGTTTTTT. It codes for CSVGGERGANEKLFF.

The V call is TRBV6-5, the J call TRBJ1-2, with D possibly matching TRBD1 (5 bases). The CDR3 covers 12 residues. Germline values: CDR1 MNHEY, CDR2 SVGAGI. With 6 bases removed from V and 6 bases from J, the gap between germline ends came to 11 bases. The CDR3 loop reads CASSQAGNGYTF. The CDR3 DNA is TGTGCCAGCAGCCAAGCAGGGAATGGCTACACCTTC.

This sequence joins TRBV19 and TRBJ1-1; TRBD1 aligns across 9 bases. V lost 5 bases and J lost 9; bases outside the gene matches: 10. CDR3 length: 14 residues. Germline CDR1 and CDR2: LNHDA and SQIVND (reference sequence). The CDR3 sequence is CASSLRDREDKAFF. The CDR3 DNA reads TGTGCCAGTAGTCTCCGGGACAGGGAAGATAAAGCTTTCTTT.

The chain uses TRBV30 and TRBJ2-2; tentative D call: TRBD2 (6 bases). CDR3 length equals 14 residues. Germline values: CDR1 GTSNPN, CDR2 SVGIG (reference sequence). Trimming shortened V by 0 bases and J by 7 bases, and 12 bases separated the two germline ends. CDR3 in amino acids: CAWSVVREDGELFF. The CDR3 region has the DNA TGTGCCTGGAGTGTTGTCAGGGAGGACGGGGAGCTGTTTTTT.

The chain recombines TRBV7-9 with TRBJ1-5, with unresolved D. CDR3 size: 13 residues. The V gene's germline CDR1 is SEHNR and CDR2 FQNEAQ (reference sequence). V was shortened by 2 bases and J by 6 bases, with 8 bases between the two germline ends. The CDR3 loop is CASSLTVGQPQHF. CDR3 bases: TGTGCCAGCAGCTTAACCGTGGGTCAGCCCCAGCATTTT.

The chain recombines TRBV7-8 with TRBJ1-3; unclear D gene. Germline V lookup: CDR1 SGHVS, CDR2 FQNEAQ. CDR3 length: 16 amino acids. Trimming removed 2 bases at V and 0 bases at J, with 11 bases between. The CDR3 nucleotides are TGTGCCAGCAGCTTATTATCGGGTTTCTCTGGAAACACCATATATTTT. Protein product: CASSLLSGFSGNTIYF.

The V gene is TRBV12-3 or TRBV12-4, the J gene TRBJ1-1, with a possible D match to TRBD1 (6 bases). V lost 5 bases and J lost 4, with 11 bases in between. The length of the CDR3 is 13 residues. As DNA, the CDR3 is TGTGCCAGCAGTCCCTTCAGGGGCACTGAAGCTTTCTTT. This codes for CASSPFRGTEAFF.

This clone has only a few counts. The rearrangement joins TRBV6-5 to TRBJ2-7, with D tentatively TRBD2 (5 bases). The CDR3 runs to 16 residues. Germline CDR1 MNHEY, CDR2 SVGAGI. V dropped 2 bases and J dropped 1 base, with 15 bases sitting between them. The DNA of the CDR3 is TGTGCCAGCAGTTACGAAAGGCCAGGACTGTCCTACGAGCAGTACTTC. Translating it yields CASSYERPGLSYEQYF.

The CDR3 nucleotides read TGCGCCAGCAGCTCTACTACAGGGCTGAACACTGAAGCTTTCTTT. It encodes CASSSTTGLNTEAFF. V usage is TRBV5-1 and J usage is TRBJ1-1, with D maybe TRBD1 (6 bases). The germline CDR1 and CDR2 sequences are SGHRS and YFSETQ. The CDR3 runs to 15 residues. The V end was cut by 3 bases, the J end by 0 bases, with 12 bases between.

V usage is TRBV19 and J usage is TRBJ2-7; tentative D call: TRBD2 (7 bases). The germline V gene encodes CDR1 LNHDA and CDR2 SQIVND (reference sequence). Trimming stripped 3 bases from V and 6 bases from J, with 12 bases between. CDR3 length equals 13 residues. CDR3 protein: CASSIAGAVEQYF. CDR3 DNA sequence: TGTGCCAGTAGTATTGCGGGGGCCGTCGAGCAGTACTTC. Full variable domain (remainder filled in from reference TRBV19 and TRBJ2-7): DGGITQSPKYLFRKEGQNVTLSCEQNLNHDAMYWYRQDPGQGLRLIYYSQIVNDFQKGDIAEGYSVSREKKESFPLTVTSAQKNPTAFYLCASSIAGAVEQYFGPGTRLTVT.

This rearrangement joins TRBV5-1 to TRBJ2-1; 7 nucleotides agree with TRBD1. CDR3 length: 15 residues. Germline assignment: CDR1 SGHRS and CDR2 YFSETQ. With V trimmed by 1 base and J by 3 bases, 4 bases remained unmatched. The DNA for the CDR3 is TGCGCCAGCAGCTTGTTAACAGGGGTCTACAATGAGCAGTTCTTC. Its translation: CASSLLTGVYNEQFF.

The chain is built from TRBV6-5 and TRBJ1-6, with TRBD1 matching over 8 bases. The CDR3 is 14 residues long. With 4 bases clipped from V and 13 bases from J, the junction kept 9 bases outside the gene matches. Germline V CDR1 and CDR2: MNHEY, SVGAGI. CDR3 region: CASSSGTGPIPLHF. CDR3 bases: TGTGCCAGCAGTTCCGGGACAGGCCCCATCCCCCTCCACTTT.

The chain couples TRBV28 to TRBJ1-4, with D hard to call. The germline V gene has CDR1 MDHEN and CDR2 SYDVKM. V lost 4 bases and J 0 bases, leaving 0 bases between the germline ends. CDR3 length: 12 residues. The CDR3 here is CASSSTNEKLFF. CDR3 sequence (DNA): TGTGCCAGCAGTTCAACTAATGAAAAACTGTTTTTT.

The chain carries TRBV12-3 or TRBV12-4 and TRBJ2-7, with unresolved D. The CDR3 totals 12 residues. Trimming removed 9 bases at V and 4 bases at J, with 13 bases between. The CDR3 nucleotides are TGTGCCAGTCGCGGCAGTAAATACGAGCAGTACTTC. Encoded protein: CASRGSKYEQYF.

V is TRBV19 and J is TRBJ2-7; perhaps TRBD2 as D (6 bases). The V end was cut by 11 bases, the J end by 5 bases, with 22 bases between. The CDR3 has 14 residues. The V gene's germline CDR1 is LNHDA and CDR2 SQIVND (reference sequence). The DNA of the CDR3 is TGTGCCTCTAACGGGCGGGGTTCCCTCCACGAGCAGTACTTC. Translating it yields CASNGRGSLHEQYF.

This sequence joins TRBV28 and TRBJ1-4; D may be TRBD1 (6 bases). This CDR3 is built from 13 residues. Germline V lookup: CDR1 MDHEN, CDR2 SYDVKM. V was pared by 8 bases and J by 6 bases, with 13 bases between. The DNA of the CDR3 is TGTGCCAGCCTAGGGGGGCAGGATGAAAAACTGTTTTTT. It is translated as CASLGGQDEKLFF.

This clone was found a few times. The V and J genes are TRBV19 and TRBJ1-5, with 9 bases identical to TRBD1. Looked up from germline, CDR1 is LNHDA and CDR2 is SQIVND (reference sequence). The CDR3 length is 14 residues. V lost 10 bases and J lost 5; bases outside the gene matches: 9. The CDR3 nucleotides are TGTGCCACCTCAGGACAGGGGCGGTATCAGCCCCAGCATTTT. This encodes CATSGQGRYQPQHF.

The chain carries TRBV5-4 and TRBJ1-3; D possibly corresponds to TRBD1 (5 bases). The CDR3 covers 15 residues. V lost 4 bases to trimming and J lost 3 bases, with 14 bases between them. In germline, CDR1 is SGHNT, CDR2 YYREEE (reference sequence). CDR3 sequence: CASSAGAGVGNTIYF. The CDR3 region has the DNA TGTGCCAGCAGCGCCGGGGCCGGGGTTGGAAACACCATATATTTT.

The chain is built from TRBV11-1 and TRBJ2-1; TRBD2 might be the D (5 bases). V was cut by 3 bases and J by 1 base, with 10 bases left in between. Germline V gives CDR1 SGHAT, CDR2 FQDESV (reference sequence). The CDR3 is 15 residues long. CDR3 coding DNA: TGTGCCAGCAGCTTTTTACGGGGATCCTACAATGAGCAGTTCTTC. Translation gives CASSFLRGSYNEQFF.

The genes are TRBV7-9 and TRBJ1-1, with D unclear. Trimming took 2 bases from V and 7 from J, leaving 5 bases between them. The CDR3 covers 11 residues. From germline, CDR1 is SEHNR and CDR2 FQNEAQ (reference sequence). CDR3 amino acids: CASSLSGEAFF. Here the CDR3 DNA reads TGTGCCAGCAGCTTATCAGGTGAAGCTTTCTTT.

This clone has just one count. This chain joins TRBV4-2 and TRBJ2-7; D unclear. CDR1 is LGHNA and CDR2 is YNFKEQ in the germline V gene. Between the trimmed V and J ends, which lost 5 bases and 2 bases, there was a span of 4 bases. The CDR3 is 11 residues long. The CDR3 protein is CASSDPYEQYF. For the CDR3, the DNA is TGTGCCAGCAGCGATCCCTACGAGCAGTACTTC.

The chain has TRBV5-1 and TRBJ2-7; unclear D gene. The CDR3 consists of 14 residues. From germline, CDR1 is SGHRS and CDR2 YFSETQ. V was cut by 4 bases and J by 2 bases, with 13 bases left in between. The CDR3 nucleotides read TGCGCCAGCAGCGGCCGGGCCGGACCCTACGAGCAGTACTTC. It yields the protein CASSGRAGPYEQYF.

The chain is built from TRBV10-3 and TRBJ1-5; perhaps TRBD1 as D (5 bases). This CDR3 has 14 residues. The V gene lost 5 bases and the J gene lost 1 base, with 9 bases spanning the gap. Germline values: CDR1 ENHRY, CDR2 SYGVKD. CDR3: CAISLGQSNQPQHF. The CDR3 DNA sequence: TGTGCCATCAGTCTCGGACAAAGCAATCAGCCCCAGCATTTT.

CDR3 bases: TGTGCCAGCAGCTTAGTTGCAGCCGGGGCCAACGTCCTGACTTTC. Translation: CASSLVAAGANVLTF. The chain links TRBV7-6 to TRBJ2-6; no definite D call. The CDR3 covers 15 residues. Trimming stripped 1 base from V and 4 bases from J, with 8 bases between. Germline loops: CDR1 SGHVS, CDR2 FNYEAQ.

The chain links TRBV25-1 to TRBJ1-6; TRBD1 might be the D (5 bases). The length of the CDR3 is 12 residues. V was pared by 6 bases and J by 17 bases, with 17 bases between. Germline CDR1 MGHDK, CDR2 SYGVNS. This CDR3 reads CASRTAGGSIHF. The CDR3 DNA sequence: TGTGCCAGCAGAACCGCCGGGGGTTCTATCCACTTT.